Listed below are T cell receptor beta chains from one sample, sequenced in a study of shared clonotypes between healthy human individuals. Sequencing used immunoSEQ multiplex PCR; TCRdb keeps in-frame clones, though not all of them. The sample has approximately 1,000,000 clones, approximately 80% seen once. What was sequenced was memory CD4+ T cells from PBMCs. Receptors were obtained from a man aged 18 to 30 in good health. Some clones in this sample may be carry-over from other donors' samples. Each CDR3 is given with its conserved first and last residue. Fields, in order: V gene, D gene, clone size, J gene, CDR3 DNA, CDR3 protein. D genes are given only for firm matches. Expanded clones are given a class, and other clones once, few, many or no size at all.

v_call: TRBV29-1; d_call: TRBD2; clone_size: once; j_call: TRBJ2-5; cdr3_nt: TGCAGCGTCTTACTAGCGGGGCAAGAGACCCAGTACTTC; cdr3_aa: CSVLLAGQETQYF
v_call: TRBV7-2; d_call: -; clone_size: once; j_call: TRBJ1-1; cdr3_nt: TGTGCCAGCAGCTCCCAGGGCCAAAACACTGAAGCTTTCTTT; cdr3_aa: CASSSQGQNTEAFF
v_call: TRBV18; d_call: -; clone_size: -; j_call: TRBJ1-3; cdr3_nt: TGTGCCAGCTCACTCGGGACGGCTGGAAACACCATATATTTT; cdr3_aa: CASSLGTAGNTIYF
v_call: TRBV5-1; d_call: TRBD1; clone_size: -; j_call: TRBJ1-1; cdr3_nt: TGCGCCAGCAGCCAGGGGGCGGACCCCAGGGCCACTGAAGCTTTCTTT; cdr3_aa: CASSQGADPRATEAFF
v_call: TRBV10-3; d_call: -; clone_size: few; j_call: TRBJ2-3; cdr3_nt: TGTGCCATCAGTGAGGACGGCTCAGACACAGATACGCAGTATTTT; cdr3_aa: CAISEDGSDTDTQYF
v_call: TRBV15; d_call: -; clone_size: once; j_call: TRBJ2-5; cdr3_nt: TGTGCCACCAGCAGCTCCGGTTCCGGCAGGGAGACCCAGTACTTC; cdr3_aa: CATSSSGSGRETQYF
v_call: TRBV4-3; d_call: TRBD1; clone_size: -; j_call: TRBJ1-2; cdr3_nt: TGCGCCAGCAGCCAGTCCCCCACCGGGACAGTCTATGGCTACACCTTC; cdr3_aa: CASSQSPTGTVYGYTF
v_call: TRBV5-6; d_call: TRBD2; clone_size: -; j_call: TRBJ2-7; cdr3_nt: TGTGCCAGCAGCGTGCCGGGACTAGCGGGAGACGAGCAGTACTTC; cdr3_aa: CASSVPGLAGDEQYF
v_call: TRBV9; d_call: -; clone_size: -; j_call: TRBJ1-5; cdr3_nt: TGTGCCAGCAGCGTTGGCTCCGGGGGTCAGCCCCAGCATTTT; cdr3_aa: CASSVGSGGQPQHF
v_call: TRBV15; d_call: -; clone_size: -; j_call: TRBJ2-3; cdr3_nt: TGTGCCACCAGCAGGGGAAGGCCTGGAGGCACAGATACGCAGTATTTT; cdr3_aa: CATSRGRPGGTDTQYF
v_call: TRBV19; d_call: TRBD1; clone_size: -; j_call: TRBJ2-7; cdr3_nt: TGTGCCAGTAGTGAGGGACAGGTTCGGTCGAGCGAGCAGTACTTC; cdr3_aa: CASSEGQVRSSEQYF
v_call: TRBV28; d_call: -; clone_size: -; j_call: TRBJ2-1; cdr3_nt: TGTGCCAGCAGTTTATTCTCCGGCAGCTCCTACAATGAGCAGTTCTTC; cdr3_aa: CASSLFSGSSYNEQFF
v_call: TRBV28; d_call: -; clone_size: once; j_call: TRBJ2-4; cdr3_nt: TGTGCCAGCAGTGGGCAGGGAGGAAACATTCAGTACTTC; cdr3_aa: CASSGQGGNIQYF
v_call: TRBV7-6; d_call: TRBD1; clone_size: -; j_call: TRBJ1-3; cdr3_nt: TGTGCCAGCAGCGTGACAGGGGGCATCGGTGGAAACACCATATATTTT; cdr3_aa: CASSVTGGIGGNTIYF
v_call: TRBV19; d_call: -; clone_size: -; j_call: TRBJ1-2; cdr3_nt: TGTGCCACCTCAGTCAGGGGCAAGGAAAATGGCTACACCTTC; cdr3_aa: CATSVRGKENGYTF
v_call: TRBV27; d_call: -; clone_size: -; j_call: TRBJ1-2; cdr3_nt: TGTGCCAGCCGCTCCTTCTATGGCTACACCTTC; cdr3_aa: CASRSFYGYTF
v_call: TRBV9; d_call: -; clone_size: -; j_call: TRBJ1-3; cdr3_nt: TGTGCCAGCAGCCCCATCTCCTCCGCTGGAAACACCATATATTTT; cdr3_aa: CASSPISSAGNTIYF
v_call: TRBV1; d_call: -; clone_size: once; j_call: TRBJ2-7; cdr3_nt: TGCACCAGCAGCCTTTTCAGGGGGAGGCAGTACTTC; cdr3_aa: CTSSLFRGRQYF
v_call: TRBV28; d_call: TRBD2; clone_size: -; j_call: TRBJ2-4; cdr3_nt: TGTGCCAGCAGTTTTGTGGGACTAGCGCCCGCCAAAAACATTCAGTACTTC; cdr3_aa: CASSFVGLAPAKNIQYF
v_call: TRBV7-2; d_call: TRBD2; clone_size: few; j_call: TRBJ2-2; cdr3_nt: TGTGCCAGCAGCTTTGGACAAGCCGGGACTAGCACGACCGGGGAGCTGTTTTTT; cdr3_aa: CASSFGQAGTSTTGELFF
v_call: TRBV7-3; d_call: -; clone_size: -; j_call: TRBJ2-5; cdr3_nt: TGTGCCAGCAGCTTAAATGGCTGGGTGGAGACCCAGTACTTC; cdr3_aa: CASSLNGWVETQYF
v_call: TRBV30; d_call: -; clone_size: -; j_call: TRBJ2-3; cdr3_nt: TGTGCCTGGAGTGTAATGCGGGGCACAGATACGCAGTATTTT; cdr3_aa: CAWSVMRGTDTQYF
v_call: TRBV11-3; d_call: -; clone_size: -; j_call: TRBJ2-5; cdr3_nt: TGTGCCAGCAGCTTAGACCGGGACTCTATATATCGGTACTTC; cdr3_aa: CASSLDRDSIYRYF
v_call: TRBV6-1; d_call: -; clone_size: -; j_call: TRBJ2-7; cdr3_nt: TGTGCCAGCAGTGAGGACAGTAGCGAGCAGTACTTC; cdr3_aa: CASSEDSSEQYF
v_call: TRBV18; d_call: -; clone_size: -; j_call: TRBJ1-5; cdr3_nt: TGTGCCAGCTCACCCCTTGGGGGGCGCAGGGGCAATCAGCCCCAGCATTTT; cdr3_aa: CASSPLGGRRGNQPQHF
v_call: TRBV5-1; d_call: -; clone_size: -; j_call: TRBJ2-1; cdr3_nt: TGCGCCAGCAGCTTGGACAGCGGGTCCTACAATGAGCAGTTCTTC; cdr3_aa: CASSLDSGSYNEQFF
v_call: TRBV30; d_call: -; clone_size: few; j_call: TRBJ2-2; cdr3_nt: TGTGCCTGGAATTTCGGGGTCCTTAGGAACACCGGGGAGCTGTTTTTT; cdr3_aa: CAWNFGVLRNTGELFF
v_call: TRBV18; d_call: TRBD2; clone_size: -; j_call: TRBJ2-1; cdr3_nt: TGTGCCAGCTCACCCGCTATCGGCGGGAGGACCCAAAATGAGCAGTTCTTC; cdr3_aa: CASSPAIGGRTQNEQFF
v_call: TRBV21-1; d_call: -; clone_size: -; j_call: TRBJ1-4; cdr3_nt: TGTGCCAGCAGCAAGGACAGGGGCCTTAATGAAAAACTGTTTTTT; cdr3_aa: CASSKDRGLNEKLFF
v_call: TRBV10-1; d_call: -; clone_size: -; j_call: TRBJ1-2; cdr3_nt: TGCGCCAGCAGTGGTATCAGCCGCTTCGACTATGGCTACACCTTC; cdr3_aa: CASSGISRFDYGYTF
v_call: TRBV4-2; d_call: TRBD2; clone_size: -; j_call: TRBJ2-7; cdr3_nt: TGTGCCAGCAGCCTCTACGCTAGCGGGGGTACTACCTACGAGCAGTACTTC; cdr3_aa: CASSLYASGGTTYEQYF
v_call: TRBV14; d_call: TRBD2; clone_size: -; j_call: TRBJ2-3; cdr3_nt: TGTGCCAGCAGCCAAGTAGCGGGAGGCGATACGCAGTATTTT; cdr3_aa: CASSQVAGGDTQYF
v_call: TRBV7-3; d_call: -; clone_size: -; j_call: TRBJ2-7; cdr3_nt: TGTGCCAGCAGCTTAATGGGGCGGGGACCCTACGAGCAGTACTTC; cdr3_aa: CASSLMGRGPYEQYF
v_call: TRBV5-1; d_call: -; clone_size: -; j_call: TRBJ1-4; cdr3_nt: TGCGCCAGCAGCGCACTGGCAGGGAGCCTGAATGAAAAACTGTTTTTT; cdr3_aa: CASSALAGSLNEKLFF
v_call: TRBV10-3; d_call: TRBD1; clone_size: -; j_call: TRBJ2-5; cdr3_nt: TGTGCCATCAGTGGTCAGGGGGCGGGGGAGACCCAGTACTTC; cdr3_aa: CAISGQGAGETQYF
v_call: TRBV6-6; d_call: TRBD2; clone_size: -; j_call: TRBJ2-7; cdr3_nt: TGTGCCAGCACCGGGGGGACTTATGAACTCGAGCAGTACTTC; cdr3_aa: CASTGGTYELEQYF
v_call: TRBV10-3; d_call: TRBD2; clone_size: -; j_call: TRBJ2-1; cdr3_nt: TGTGCCATCAGCCCTAGCGGGAAGGATGAGCAGTTCTTC; cdr3_aa: CAISPSGKDEQFF
v_call: TRBV28; d_call: -; clone_size: -; j_call: TRBJ2-7; cdr3_nt: TGTGCCACCAGAAGGGGACCGCTAAGCTCCTACGAGCAGTACTTC; cdr3_aa: CATRRGPLSSYEQYF
v_call: TRBV11-1; d_call: TRBD2; clone_size: -; j_call: TRBJ2-3; cdr3_nt: TGTGCCAGCAGCTCAACGACTAGCGGGAGGGCCTTGAGCACAGATACGCAGTATTTT; cdr3_aa: CASSSTTSGRALSTDTQYF
v_call: TRBV28; d_call: TRBD2; clone_size: -; j_call: TRBJ2-1; cdr3_nt: TGTGCCAGCAGTTTGGGGACTAGTGGCAATGAGCAGTTCTTC; cdr3_aa: CASSLGTSGNEQFF
v_call: TRBV10-3; d_call: TRBD1; clone_size: few; j_call: TRBJ2-5; cdr3_nt: TGTGCCATCAGGGACAGGGGACAAGAGACCCAGTACTTC; cdr3_aa: CAIRDRGQETQYF
v_call: TRBV11-1; d_call: TRBD2; clone_size: -; j_call: TRBJ2-7; cdr3_nt: TGTGCCAGCAGCACCGGGACTAGCTCCGCCTACGAGCAGTACTTC; cdr3_aa: CASSTGTSSAYEQYF
v_call: TRBV5-1; d_call: -; clone_size: -; j_call: TRBJ1-2; cdr3_nt: TGCGCCAGCACCTCACGAGGGGAGGACTATGGCTACACCTTC; cdr3_aa: CASTSRGEDYGYTF
v_call: TRBV19; d_call: -; clone_size: -; j_call: TRBJ2-7; cdr3_nt: TGTGCCAGTAGTATGTGGGGGAGCGACGAGCAGTACTTC; cdr3_aa: CASSMWGSDEQYF
v_call: TRBV30; d_call: -; clone_size: few; j_call: TRBJ2-3; cdr3_nt: TGTGCCTGGAGTGTACAGGGTAGAACGCAGTATTTT; cdr3_aa: CAWSVQGRTQYF
v_call: TRBV12-5; d_call: -; clone_size: few; j_call: TRBJ1-2; cdr3_nt: TGTGCTAGTGGCCCGCCCGGGACTCCGGCGGGCTACACCTTC; cdr3_aa: CASGPPGTPAGYTF
v_call: TRBV18; d_call: -; clone_size: -; j_call: TRBJ2-3; cdr3_nt: TGTGCCAGCTCCTTAAGACCGGAAAGAGCAGATACGCAGTATTTT; cdr3_aa: CASSLRPERADTQYF
v_call: TRBV5-1; d_call: -; clone_size: -; j_call: TRBJ1-2; cdr3_nt: TGCGCCAGCAGCTTGGGCGAGTATGGCTACACCTTC; cdr3_aa: CASSLGEYGYTF
v_call: TRBV5-6; d_call: -; clone_size: -; j_call: TRBJ1-1; cdr3_nt: TGTGCCAGCAGCCTCCGCCGCACTGCGAACACTGAAGCTTTCTTT; cdr3_aa: CASSLRRTANTEAFF
v_call: TRBV19; d_call: -; clone_size: -; j_call: TRBJ1-2; cdr3_nt: TGTGCCAGTAGTCGTTTGGGTCCTAACTATGGCTACACCTTC; cdr3_aa: CASSRLGPNYGYTF
v_call: TRBV2; d_call: -; clone_size: once; j_call: TRBJ2-3; cdr3_nt: TGTGCCAGCAGTGGGGATCGAAGCTCAGATACGCAGTATTTT; cdr3_aa: CASSGDRSSDTQYF
v_call: TRBV19; d_call: TRBD1; clone_size: -; j_call: TRBJ2-7; cdr3_nt: TGTGCCAGTAGTATAAGAGGACAGGCCTACGAGCAGTACTTC; cdr3_aa: CASSIRGQAYEQYF
v_call: TRBV28; d_call: TRBD2; clone_size: -; j_call: TRBJ2-7; cdr3_nt: TGTGCCAGCAGTTTTCTCGGCAGGGAGGGATACGAGCAGTACTTC; cdr3_aa: CASSFLGREGYEQYF
v_call: TRBV5-6; d_call: TRBD2; clone_size: once; j_call: TRBJ2-7; cdr3_nt: TGTGCCAGCAGCACGGTATTAGGAAGCGGGAGACCCTACGAGCAGTACTTC; cdr3_aa: CASSTVLGSGRPYEQYF
v_call: TRBV11-2; d_call: -; clone_size: once; j_call: TRBJ1-2; cdr3_nt: TGTGCCAGCAGCGGCCCGAGTACGAGTCGCTATGGCTACACCTTC; cdr3_aa: CASSGPSTSRYGYTF
v_call: TRBV11-2; d_call: -; clone_size: -; j_call: TRBJ1-2; cdr3_nt: TGTGCCAGCAGCCCCCGGGCCCGCACAGACTCCTCTTATGGCTACACCTTC; cdr3_aa: CASSPRARTDSSYGYTF